Shown below are 2 T cell receptor beta chains from a single sample sequenced in a study of blood T cell repertoires in COVID-19. The assay was immunoSEQ multiplex PCR, and TCRdb's table has in-frame clones only and misses some. The sample lists tens of thousands of clones; 65% to 90% were seen once. The source material was peripheral blood. The receptors were sampled from a man aged 60-69 years with acute or convalescent COVID-19.

The chain employs TRBV29-1 and TRBJ1-1; 7 nucleotides match TRBD1. From germline, CDR1 is SQVTM and CDR2 ANQGSEA. Trimming took 7 bases from V and 3 from J; bases not matched to a gene: 8. This CDR3 has 13 residues. In nucleotides, the CDR3 is TGCAGCGAATCACAGGGGTGGGACACTGAAGCTTTCTTT. Protein sequence: CSESQGWDTEAFF.

CDR3 region: CASSRGPGRETQYF. The DNA of the CDR3 is TGCGCCAGCAGTCGCGGACCTGGGAGAGAGACCCAGTACTTC. The chain joins TRBV10-1 to TRBJ2-5; maybe TRBD2 (5 bases). The germline gives CDR1 WNHNN, CDR2 SYGVQD (reference sequence). The CDR3 is made up of 14 amino acids. Trimming took 5 bases from V and 4 from J, leaving 14 bases between them.